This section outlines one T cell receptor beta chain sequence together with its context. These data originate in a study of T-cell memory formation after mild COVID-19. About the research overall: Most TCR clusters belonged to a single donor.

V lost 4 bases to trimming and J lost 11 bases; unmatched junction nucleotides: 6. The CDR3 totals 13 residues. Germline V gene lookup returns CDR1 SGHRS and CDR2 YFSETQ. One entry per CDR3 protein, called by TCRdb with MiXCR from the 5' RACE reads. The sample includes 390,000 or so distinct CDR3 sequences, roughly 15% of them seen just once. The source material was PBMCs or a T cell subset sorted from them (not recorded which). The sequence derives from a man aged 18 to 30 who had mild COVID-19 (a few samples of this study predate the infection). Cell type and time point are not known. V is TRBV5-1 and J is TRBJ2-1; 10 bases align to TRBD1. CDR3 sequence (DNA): TGCGCCAGCAGCCGGGCCGACAGGGGGCAGCAGTTCTTC. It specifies CASSRADRGQQFF.